This is a list of T cell receptor beta chains from one sample in a study of cytomegalovirus exposure and HLA in healthy donors. TCRdb's copy holds only in-frame clones and misses some; the assay was immunoSEQ multiplex PCR. The sample records more than 200,000 clones, roughly 79% being singletons. Input material: PBMCs. The receptors derive from a man younger than 35 in good health and CMV-seronegative. Each CDR3 is given with its conserved first and last residue. A D gene is named only where the DNA matches it firmly. Expanded clones are given a class, and other clones once, few, many or no size at all.

cdr3_nt	cdr3_aa	d_call	clone_size	v_call	j_call
TGTGCCATCAGTGTCGGGGGGGGCCAAGATACGCAGTATTTT	CAISVGGGQDTQYF	TRBD2	NA	TRBV10-3	TRBJ2-3
TGTGCCAGCAGTTTTTTCCCCATAGGGGACACTAGTCCCTACGAGCAGTACTTC	CASSFFPIGDTSPYEQYF	NA	NA	TRBV27	TRBJ2-7
TGTGCCAGCAGTGAACAGGGACCTGCAGCTTTCTTT	CASSEQGPAAFF	NA	NA	TRBV13	TRBJ1-1
TGTGCCAGCAGCAGGGCTCCCAACGACCCATACGAGCAGTACTTC	CASSRAPNDPYEQYF	NA	few	TRBV6-1	TRBJ2-7
TGTTCCAGCAGCCCACCGGCCACAGGGGTGGGCACTGAAGCTTTCTTT	CSSSPPATGVGTEAFF	TRBD1	NA	TRBV7-9	TRBJ1-1
TGCGCCAGCAGCCAAGAAGCCAGTAGACAGGGCTTGAGCTATGGCTACACCTTC	CASSQEASRQGLSYGYTF	TRBD1	once	TRBV4-1	TRBJ1-2
TGCGCCAGCACCGCGGGAGCGGGAGGGTCCTCTAGCACAGATACGCAGTATTTT	CASTAGAGGSSSTDTQYF	TRBD2	NA	TRBV5-1	TRBJ2-3
TGTGCCAGCAGTCCCGGGACTAGCGGCCACAATGAGCAGTTCTTC	CASSPGTSGHNEQFF	TRBD2	NA	TRBV27	TRBJ2-1
TGTGCCAGCTCACCGGGACAGGGCATCACTGAAGCTTTCTTT	CASSPGQGITEAFF	TRBD1	NA	TRBV18	TRBJ1-1
TGTGCCAGTAGGTGGGGGACAGGGGGATCCTATGGCTACACCTTC	CASRWGTGGSYGYTF	TRBD1	NA	TRBV28	TRBJ1-2
TGTGCCAGTAGTAAGGGGACAGGGCGCTTTAACACTGAAGCTTTCTTT	CASSKGTGRFNTEAFF	TRBD1	NA	TRBV19	TRBJ1-1
TGTGCCAGCAGTTCCGAGGCAGATACGCAGTATTTT	CASSSEADTQYF	NA	NA	TRBV2	TRBJ2-3
TGTGCCAGTGCGGGACAGGGTGGCTACGAGCAGTACTTC	CASAGQGGYEQYF	TRBD1	NA	TRBV19	TRBJ2-7
TGTGCCAGCAGCGGAACGTTGGATCGGGTAGATACGCAGTATTTT	CASSGTLDRVDTQYF	NA	NA	TRBV9	TRBJ2-3
TGTGCCACCAGGACAGGGAGCTTGTCTGGGGCCAACGTCCTGACTTTC	CATRTGSLSGANVLTF	TRBD1	NA	TRBV15	TRBJ2-6
TGTGCCAGCAGTCCCCGTCCGGGACACTACGAGCAGTACTTC	CASSPRPGHYEQYF	NA	NA	TRBV6-5	TRBJ2-7
TGCGCCAGCAGCCAAGATATCGGAGGTAGCAATCAGCCCCAGCATTTT	CASSQDIGGSNQPQHF	NA	NA	TRBV4-3	TRBJ1-5
TGTGCCAGCAGCTTGGATAGGACTAGCCCGGTGACCGGGGAGCTGTTTTTT	CASSLDRTSPVTGELFF	TRBD2	NA	TRBV7-6	TRBJ2-2
TGTGCCAGCAGCTTACAATGGGGGCCCAATGAGCAGTTCTTC	CASSLQWGPNEQFF	NA	NA	TRBV11-3	TRBJ2-1
TGTGCCAGCAGCCTGACAGGGGCGTATGAGCAGTTCTTC	CASSLTGAYEQFF	TRBD1	NA	TRBV6-1	TRBJ2-1
TGTGCCAGCAGGCGGGGACCTAATGAAAAACTGTTTTTT	CASRRGPNEKLFF	NA	NA	TRBV6-5	TRBJ1-4
TGCGCCAGCAGCTTGGTCGGATCCGGGTCCTACAATGAGCAGTTCTTC	CASSLVGSGSYNEQFF	NA	NA	TRBV5-1	TRBJ2-1
TGTGCCAGCGCCCTAGGTCCTGAAGCTTTCTTT	CASALGPEAFF	NA	NA	TRBV6-6	TRBJ1-1
TGTGCCAGCAGTTTCCCCCGGGATCGTGGTGGTGAGCAGTTCTTC	CASSFPRDRGGEQFF	NA	NA	TRBV27	TRBJ2-1
TGTGCCAGCAGCTTAGGAAACGGGACAGGGGCGAACACCGGGGAGCTGTTTTTT	CASSLGNGTGANTGELFF	TRBD1	NA	TRBV7-2	TRBJ2-2
TGTGCCAGCATCGAGACAGGCCAAGAGACCCAGTACTTC	CASIETGQETQYF	NA	NA	TRBV7-9	TRBJ2-5
TGTGCCTGGAGCTTCTCTCTAGCCAAAAACATTCAGTACTTC	CAWSFSLAKNIQYF	NA	NA	TRBV30	TRBJ2-4
TGTGCCAGCAGCCGCTCCTACGAGCAGTACTTC	CASSRSYEQYF	NA	NA	TRBV11-1	TRBJ2-7
TGTGCAGTGCAGGGAGGTTACGAGCAGTACTTC	CAVQGGYEQYF	NA	few	TRBV10-3	TRBJ2-7
TGTGCCAGCAGTTACGCGGGACCGTTGAACACTGAAGCTTTCTTT	CASSYAGPLNTEAFF	NA	NA	TRBV6-5	TRBJ1-1
TGTGCCAGCAGCTTGGGCGGGGGAGGAGATACGCAGTATTTT	CASSLGGGGDTQYF	TRBD2	NA	TRBV5-6	TRBJ2-3
TGTGCCTGGAGGTTCGACAGTTACGAGCAGTACTTC	CAWRFDSYEQYF	NA	NA	TRBV30	TRBJ2-7
TGCAGTGCTAGTCGGGGGAACACCATATATTTT	CSASRGNTIYF	NA	NA	TRBV20-1	TRBJ1-3
TGTGCCAGCAGCCCTCAGACTAGCGGGAGAGAGACCCAGTACTTC	CASSPQTSGRETQYF	TRBD2	once	TRBV7-2	TRBJ2-5
TGCGCCAGCAGCTTTTCACAGGGGGGTGGATTGAACACTGAAGCTTTCTTT	CASSFSQGGGLNTEAFF	TRBD1	once	TRBV5-1	TRBJ1-1
TGTGCCAGCAGTTCCTCGGAGGACTCTGGAAACACCATATATTTT	CASSSSEDSGNTIYF	NA	NA	TRBV28	TRBJ1-3
TGTGCCAGCAGCTGGAGGGGCGGGTACAATGAGCAGTTCTTC	CASSWRGGYNEQFF	NA	once	TRBV11-2	TRBJ2-1
TGCGCCAGCAGCCAAGATCATCCCACTAGGGAGGCAGATACGCAGTATTTT	CASSQDHPTREADTQYF	NA	NA	TRBV4-1	TRBJ2-3
TGTGCCAGCAGCTACGAGGGACAGGGGGAACAAGCTTTCTTT	CASSYEGQGEQAFF	TRBD1	NA	TRBV7-9	TRBJ1-1
TGTGCCAGCAGCCCTACCTTAACTCCGGGACTCGGAACCTACGAGCAGTACTTC	CASSPTLTPGLGTYEQYF	NA	NA	TRBV9	TRBJ2-7
TGTGCCAGCAGCTTAACGGGTGGATCGGGGGGCGGAGAGACCCAGTACTTC	CASSLTGGSGGGETQYF	NA	NA	TRBV7-3	TRBJ2-5
TGTGCCAGCAGGTCGTTTTCGGGGGGGGCGAACACAGATACGCAGTATTTT	CASRSFSGGANTDTQYF	TRBD2	NA	TRBV11-2	TRBJ2-3
TGCGCCAGCAGCTTGACCCGGGACACCTCCTACGAGCAGTACTTC	CASSLTRDTSYEQYF	NA	NA	TRBV5-1	TRBJ2-7